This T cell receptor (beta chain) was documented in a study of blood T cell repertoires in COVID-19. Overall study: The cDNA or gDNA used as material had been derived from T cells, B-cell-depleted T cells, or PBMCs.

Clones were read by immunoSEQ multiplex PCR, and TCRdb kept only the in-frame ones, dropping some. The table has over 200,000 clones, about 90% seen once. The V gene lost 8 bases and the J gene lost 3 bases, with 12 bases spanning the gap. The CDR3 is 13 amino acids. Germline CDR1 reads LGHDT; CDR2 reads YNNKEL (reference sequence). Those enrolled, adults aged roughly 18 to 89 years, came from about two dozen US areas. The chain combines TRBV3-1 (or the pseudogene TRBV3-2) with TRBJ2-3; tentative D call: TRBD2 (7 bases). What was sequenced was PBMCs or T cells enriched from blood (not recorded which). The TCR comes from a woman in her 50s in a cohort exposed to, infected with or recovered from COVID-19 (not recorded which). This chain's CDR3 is CASSGGGTDTQYF. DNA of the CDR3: TGTGCCAGCTCGGGGGGCGGGACAGATACGCAGTATTTT.